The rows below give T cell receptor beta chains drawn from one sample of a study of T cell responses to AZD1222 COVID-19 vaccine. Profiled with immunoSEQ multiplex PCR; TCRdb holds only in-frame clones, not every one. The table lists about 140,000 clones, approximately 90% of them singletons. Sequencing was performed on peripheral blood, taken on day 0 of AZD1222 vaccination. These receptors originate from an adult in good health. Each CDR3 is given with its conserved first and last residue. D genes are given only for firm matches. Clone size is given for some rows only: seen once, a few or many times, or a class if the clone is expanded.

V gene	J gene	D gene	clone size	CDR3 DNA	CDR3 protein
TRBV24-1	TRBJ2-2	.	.	TGTGCCATCCGGGAAGCGAACACCGGGGAGCTGTTTTTT	CAIREANTGELFF
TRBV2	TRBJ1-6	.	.	TGTGCCAGCAGTGAAGACGGGGTTATAGCACCCCTCCACTTT	CASSEDGVIAPLHF
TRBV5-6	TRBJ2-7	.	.	TGTGCCAGCAGCTTGAGTACCTACGAGCAGTACTTC	CASSLSTYEQYF
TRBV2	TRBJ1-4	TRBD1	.	TGTGCCAGCAGGCCCGGGACAGGGGTTAGGGAAAAACTGTTTTTT	CASRPGTGVREKLFF
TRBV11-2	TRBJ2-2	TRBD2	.	TGTGCCAGCAGCCTTAGCGGGATTGGGGAGCTGTTTTTT	CASSLSGIGELFF
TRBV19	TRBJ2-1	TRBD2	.	TGTGCCAGTCGAAGGACTAGCCTAATGCATGAGCAGTTCTTC	CASRRTSLMHEQFF
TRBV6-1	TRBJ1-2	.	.	TGTGCCAGCAGTGAGGGGGATGCCAACTATGGCTACACCTTC	CASSEGDANYGYTF
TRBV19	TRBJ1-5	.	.	TGTGCCAGTATTTCGTCGTCAGGACATAGCAATCAGCCCCAGCATTTT	CASISSSGHSNQPQHF
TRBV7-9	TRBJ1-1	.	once	TGTGCCAGCAGCCCAGGGCCGCGCACGAACACTGAAGCTTTCTTT	CASSPGPRTNTEAFF
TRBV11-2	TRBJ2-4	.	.	TGTGCCAGCAGCTCGGGACTTTTAAACATTCAGTACTTC	CASSSGLLNIQYF
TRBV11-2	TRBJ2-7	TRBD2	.	TGTGCCAGCAGCCCCCAGTTGGCGGGGGGCTACGAGCAGTACTTC	CASSPQLAGGYEQYF
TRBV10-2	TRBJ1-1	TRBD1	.	TGCGCCAGCAGTCAATCTACCGGGACAGGGGGCGCTCGGACTGAAGCTTTCTTT	CASSQSTGTGGARTEAFF
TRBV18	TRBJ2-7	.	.	TGTGCCAGCTCACCTTTGGGGGCCTACGAGCAGTACTTC	CASSPLGAYEQYF
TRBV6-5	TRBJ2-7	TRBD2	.	TGTGCCAGCAGTTATTTCCCGGGGAGGGGTTCTTACGAGCAGTACTTC	CASSYFPGRGSYEQYF
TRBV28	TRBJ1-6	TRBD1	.	TGTGCCAGCAGTTTTGGTACACTCGGGACAGGGGGTTCACCCCTCCACTTT	CASSFGTLGTGGSPLHF
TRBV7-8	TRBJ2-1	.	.	TGTGCCAGCAGCTCTCAATCACGGGCCTACAATGAGCAGTTCTTC	CASSSQSRAYNEQFF
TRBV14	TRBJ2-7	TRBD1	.	TGTGCCAGCAGCCAACAACCCCCGGGACAGGCATCCTACGAGCAGTACTTC	CASSQQPPGQASYEQYF
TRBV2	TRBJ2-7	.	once	.	CASTAGFGPGEQYF
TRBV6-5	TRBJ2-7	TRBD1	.	TGTGCCAGCAGTTATTTCCGGACAGGGACCCTAGGGGAGCAGTACTTC	CASSYFRTGTLGEQYF
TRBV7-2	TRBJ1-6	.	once	TGTGCCAGCAGCTCCCGGTTAAGGGTTGGGGGACCGGGGTCACCCCTCCACTTT	CASSSRLRVGGPGSPLHF
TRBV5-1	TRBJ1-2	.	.	TGCGCCAGCAGCTTGTCCGGGGGGGACTCCTATGGCTACACCTTC	CASSLSGGDSYGYTF
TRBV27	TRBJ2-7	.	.	TGTGCCAGCAGTTTATCGGCAGGGGAAGCGGCTAACGAGCAGTACTTC	CASSLSAGEAANEQYF
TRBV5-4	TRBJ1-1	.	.	TGTGCCAGCAGCTTGGGCTATTCGAACACTGAAGCTTTCTTT	CASSLGYSNTEAFF
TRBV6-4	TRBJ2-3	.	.	TGTGCCAGCAGTGACTCGACAGGTCTCGGAGATACGCAGTATTTT	CASSDSTGLGDTQYF
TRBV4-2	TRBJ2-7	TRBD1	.	TGTGCCAGCAGCCAGCGACAGGGGATGGGGGCTAGCTCCTACGAGCAGTACTTC	CASSQRQGMGASSYEQYF
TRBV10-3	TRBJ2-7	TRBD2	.	TGTGCTAGAGCAAGACCGGGAAAGGCAGCGGGAACATCCTACGAGCAGTACTTC	CARARPGKAAGTSYEQYF
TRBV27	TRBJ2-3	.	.	TGTGCCAGCAGCCCTAATTCCGGACAGAAACCTAGCACAGATACGCAGTATTTT	CASSPNSGQKPSTDTQYF
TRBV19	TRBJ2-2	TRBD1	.	TGTGCCAGTACCTCCCAGGGGGCGGCGAACACCGGGGAGCTGTTTTTT	CASTSQGAANTGELFF
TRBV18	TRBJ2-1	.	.	TGTGCCAGCTCACCACTGGTAGCCCACAATGAGCAGTTCTTC	CASSPLVAHNEQFF
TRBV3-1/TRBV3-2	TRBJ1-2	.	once	TGTGCCAGCAGCCCCGATGTAGGGGGTTATGGCTACACCTTC	CASSPDVGGYGYTF
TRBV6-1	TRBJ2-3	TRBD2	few	TGTGCCAGCAGTGGCCGGAACACTCAACTAGCGGGGAGAGGAACAGATACGCAGTATTTT	CASSGRNTQLAGRGTDTQYF
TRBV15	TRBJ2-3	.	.	TGTGCCACCAGCAGAGATCCGGGCAGGCGGACAGATACGCAGTATTTT	CATSRDPGRRTDTQYF
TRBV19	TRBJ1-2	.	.	TGTGCCAGTGGCGGGGAGAACTATGGCTACACCTTC	CASGGENYGYTF
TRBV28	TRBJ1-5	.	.	TGTGCCAGCACCCCCGGGGGGGGGCTGCAGGGGTTTAGTCAGCCCCAGCATTTT	CASTPGGGLQGFSQPQHF
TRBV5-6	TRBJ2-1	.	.	TGTGCCAGCAGCTTGGGTTTTTCGTTGGCGGAGCAGTTCTTC	CASSLGFSLAEQFF
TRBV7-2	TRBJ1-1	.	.	TGTGCCAGCAGCTTAGTGCCAAATAGGGGTGAGACTGAAGCTTTCTTT	CASSLVPNRGETEAFF